The subject of this entry is one T cell receptor beta chain. The V and J ends lost 0 bases and 0 bases respectively, with 8 bases between them. The CDR3 is 14 residues long. Per the germline V gene, CDR1 is GTSNPN and CDR2 is SVGIG (reference sequence). Seattle researchers signed up patients amid active infection and tracked them longitudinally. This sample was taken from a study of blood T cell repertoires in COVID-19. Turning to the study itself: In each case, the material was cDNA or gDNA derived from T cells, B-cell-depleted T cells, or PBMCs.

Assay used: immunoSEQ multiplex PCR; TCRdb lists only in-frame clones, some missing. In the table there are around 210,000 clones, approximately 85% of which are singletons. The sample was peripheral blood. The chain recombines TRBV30 with TRBJ1-1; tentative D call: TRBD1 (6 bases). The TCR sequence derives from a man between 45 and 60 years old with COVID-19, enrolled during active disease. The DNA of the CDR3 is TGTGCCTGGAGTGTGGACAGCATGAACACTGAAGCTTTCTTT. This sequence encodes CAWSVDSMNTEAFF.